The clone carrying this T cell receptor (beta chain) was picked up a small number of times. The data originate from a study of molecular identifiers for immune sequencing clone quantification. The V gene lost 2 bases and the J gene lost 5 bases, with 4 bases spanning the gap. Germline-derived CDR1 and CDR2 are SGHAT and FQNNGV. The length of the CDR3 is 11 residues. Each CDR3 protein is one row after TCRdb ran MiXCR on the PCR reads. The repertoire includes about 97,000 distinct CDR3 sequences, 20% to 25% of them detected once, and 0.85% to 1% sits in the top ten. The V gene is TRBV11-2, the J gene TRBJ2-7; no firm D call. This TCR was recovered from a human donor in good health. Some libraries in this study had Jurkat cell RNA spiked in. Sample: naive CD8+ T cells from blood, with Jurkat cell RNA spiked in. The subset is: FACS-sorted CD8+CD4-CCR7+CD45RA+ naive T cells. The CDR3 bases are TGTGCCAGCAGCTTATCCCACGAGCAGTACTTC. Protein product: CASSLSHEQYF.